This T cell receptor beta chain was sequenced during a study of blood T cell repertoires in COVID-19. At the level of the study: Whether acute or convalescent, the COVID-19 samples came from the United States, Italy and Spain.

The V gene's germline CDR1 is SQVTM and CDR2 ANQGSEA. The CDR3 extends over 15 amino acids. V lost 7 bases to trimming and J lost 2 bases; unmatched junction nucleotides: 11. Per the study methods: The assay estimated nucleated cells by amplifying reference gene primers. This table comes from immunoSEQ multiplex PCR, and its TCRdb copy is limited to in-frame clones, with some not included. For V, J and clone size, that table is used; D and trimming come from the DNA. This sample has around 110,000 clones, with just over 90% found just once. V usage is TRBV29-1 and J usage is TRBJ2-3; 8 nucleotides match TRBD2. The receptor was derived from a human donor with active COVID-19. The donor label of this sample is uncertain. Sequenced sample: peripheral blood. CDR3 protein: CSASGGEGPTDTQYF. Here the CDR3 DNA reads TGCAGCGCCTCGGGAGGGGAAGGCCCCACAGATACGCAGTATTTT.